A selection of T cell receptor beta chains follows, all from one sample in a study of cytomegalovirus exposure and HLA in healthy donors. The assay was immunoSEQ multiplex PCR, and TCRdb's table has in-frame clones only and misses some. The sample includes about 100,000 clones, around 80% seen only once; the top ten take approximately 0.83%. Sequenced: PBMCs. These receptors came from a woman aged 60-75 years in good health and CMV-seronegative. The CDR3 runs from the conserved cysteine through the conserved F or W. A D gene is named only where the DNA matches it firmly. Rows may omit the clone size; those that give it use once, few, many or a size class.

.	TRBV18	TRBD1	TRBJ1-1	TGTGCCAGCTCAGAAAAATCGGACAGGGGCACTGAAGCTTTCTTT	CASSEKSDRGTEAFF
.	TRBV10-1	.	TRBJ2-2	TGCGCCAGCAGTCGGACGAGAGGGATCCCCGGGGAGCTGTTTTTT	CASSRTRGIPGELFF
.	TRBV9	.	TRBJ2-6	TGTGCCAGCAGCGTACAGGGAGGTGGGGCCAACGTCCTGACTTTC	CASSVQGGGANVLTF
.	TRBV10-2	.	TRBJ1-5	TGCGCCAGTAAGACTCGGGAGGACCAGCCCCAGCATTTT	CASKTREDQPQHF
.	TRBV5-4	.	TRBJ1-1	TGTGCCAGCAGCACCCCTGGGGGGGCGGACACTGAAGCTTTCTTT	CASSTPGGADTEAFF
.	TRBV7-9	TRBD1	TRBJ1-1	TGTGCCAGCAGCTTTGGGACAGTCGTAACTGAAGCTTTCTTT	CASSFGTVVTEAFF
.	TRBV5-4	.	TRBJ2-3	TGTGCCAGCAGCCTAGCTCGCGGGGCCGACGTCTCTACCACAGATACGCAGTATTTT	CASSLARGADVSTTDTQYF
once	TRBV19	.	TRBJ1-1	TGTGCCAGTAGTGGGGGTCCTCAGGGGATGAACACTGAAGCTTTCTTT	CASSGGPQGMNTEAFF
.	TRBV7-2	TRBD1	TRBJ1-5	TGTGCCAGCAGCTCCCGACAGGGCTCTCAGCCCCAGCATTTT	CASSSRQGSQPQHF
once	TRBV10-2	TRBD2	TRBJ2-3	TGCGCCAGCAGAGATTCTACTAGCGGGAGGTATGATACGCAGTATTTT	CASRDSTSGRYDTQYF
.	TRBV7-8	TRBD1	TRBJ1-1	TGTGCCAGCAGCCATAGCGGGACAGGGGCTTTCTTT	CASSHSGTGAFF
.	TRBV7-2	TRBD1	TRBJ2-3	TGTGCCAGCAGCTTAGGGGCAGGGGGTCGCACAGATACGCAGTATTTT	CASSLGAGGRTDTQYF
few	TRBV2	TRBD1	TRBJ2-7	TGTGCCAGCAGTCAAACAGGGGTCGGCTACTTC	CASSQTGVGYF
.	TRBV18	TRBD1	TRBJ1-1	TGTGCCAGCTCACCTGCCCTACCGGGACAGGGGAACACTGAAGCTTTCTTT	CASSPALPGQGNTEAFF
once	TRBV25-1	.	TRBJ2-1	TGTGCCAGCAACCCTGGCGGGACGCGAGTTGAGCAGTTCTTC	CASNPGGTRVEQFF
.	TRBV5-6	.	TRBJ1-3	TGTGCCAGCAGCTTGCAGGTCCGAAACACCATATATTTT	CASSLQVRNTIYF
.	TRBV7-9	TRBD2	TRBJ2-5	TGTGCCAGCAGCCCCGGGACTAGCGGGAGGCAGGGAGAAGAGACCCAGTACTTC	CASSPGTSGRQGEETQYF
.	TRBV5-8	.	TRBJ2-7	TGTGCCAGCAGCCTCCCCTACGAGCAGTACTTC	CASSLPYEQYF